This section outlines one T cell receptor (beta chain) sequence together with its context. This sample is drawn from a study of T-cell reconstitution after alpha-beta-depleted transplantation in children. Germline V CDR1 and CDR2: SNHLY, FYNNEI. The CDR3 is 15 residues long. The V end lost 9 bases, the J end lost 6 bases, and 24 bases lay between the germline ends. TCRbeta library preparation incorporated unique molecular identifiers. Via MiXCR, TCRdb re-called the PCR reads, giving one row per CDR3 protein. The repertoire has about 270,000 distinct CDR3 sequences, more than 9% of them found once; the top ten carry roughly a tenth.

The chain employs TRBV2 and TRBJ2-7; the D gene could be TRBD1 or TRBD2 (7 bases each). This specimen consisted of PBMCs from the stem cell graft donor, obtained from the stem cell graft. The receptor comes from a human donor who donated a stem cell graft to a child with SCID. The CDR3 here is CASSPTGAGEGEQYF. The CDR3 bases are TGTGCCAGTAGCCCTACAGGGGCTGGGGAGGGCGAGCAGTACTTC.